Reported below is one TCR beta chain. Which antigen it targets is not known. Base qualities are not at hand, and no much larger clone is one base apart. The immunoSEQ Assay, a bias-controlled multiplex PCR, was used to amplify TCRbeta CDR3 regions from genomic DNA. In the source study's methods: Within the assay, amplification of reference gene primers was used to estimate how many nucleated cells each sample contained. Sequence reads were collapsed and filtered to measure the absolute abundance of every unique TCRbeta CDR3 rearrangement. For each sample, productive Simpson clonality was calculated as the square root of Simpson's diversity index across productive rearrangements. In its TCRdb copy, this immuneACCESS table keeps in-frame sequences only and misses some clones. Where compared with another copy, unresolved V genes explain less than half of these, and the others have no known cause. V and J calls and clone size are copied from that table; D and trimming were computed from the DNA. For this sample the table gives 350,000 to 400,000 clones, of which roughly 90% were detected only once. The leading ten clones occupy around 0.91% of the sample.

The sample belongs to a study of blood T cell repertoires in COVID-19 (dated by TCRdb to 2020 to 2021). About the investigation overall: Collaborator samples came from the United States, Italy and Spain and covered acute and convalescent phases of COVID-19. Deeply sampled blood TCRbeta repertoires from subjects exposed to, actively infected with, or recovered from COVID-19 were included in the dataset. Sample metadata almost always included a de-identified subject ID, COVID-19 status, age in years and sex. Samples came from the ongoing ImmuneRACE study (first 160 participants) plus 1,254 subjects from 6 global collaborators. A freely available public database, intended as a resource for researchers studying the immune response to SARS-CoV-2, is where the repertoires were released. Where available, HLA class I and class II types were taken from metadata supplied by the sample provider and were not determined by assay-based typing. The prospective study material was composed of cDNA or gDNA derived from T cells, B-cell-depleted T cells, or PBMCs.

Unmatched junction bases come to 6, with V trimmed by 8 bases and J by 7 bases. The germline V gene sets CDR1 to MNHEY and CDR2 to SVGAGI. The CDR3 has 13 amino acids, counting the end cysteine and phenylalanine. Only the CDR3 DNA is retained, 39 bases long and in frame from the first base. In the prospective study, participants were roughly 18 to 100 years old, resided in 25 or so geographic areas of the United States, and were enrolled through a virtual design. Cohort assignment in the prospective study relied on participant-reported clinical history from a screening survey and a study questionnaire. In the prospective study, mobile phlebotomists collected whole blood, serum and a nasopharyngeal or oropharyngeal swab from each participant. Prospective study participants could optionally give additional blood draws and questionnaires over a 2-month period. Prospective study blood samples were shipped either frozen or at room temperature before DNA extraction.

Summary of the overall study and its limitations: The quantity of clinical and demographic metadata differed by source and by participant and was supplied without curation.

The chain links TRBV6-5 with TRBJ1-4, and TRBD1 aligns with 8 junction nucleotides. This TCR derives from a woman between 25 and 40 years old with acute COVID-19. Sequenced input: PBMCs or T cells enriched from blood (not recorded which). The nucleotide sequence reads TGTGCCAGCTCGACAGGGGTGGTTGAAAAACTGTTTTTT. Translated, this gives CASSTGVVEKLFF.